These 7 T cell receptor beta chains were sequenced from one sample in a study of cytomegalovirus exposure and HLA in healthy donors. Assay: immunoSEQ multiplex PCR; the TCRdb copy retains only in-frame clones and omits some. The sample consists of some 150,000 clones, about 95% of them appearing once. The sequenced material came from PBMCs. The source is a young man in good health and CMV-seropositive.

Written as DNA, the CDR3 is TGTGCCAGCAGCCCGATTGGCGGGGATGGAGTTGGAATAGGAAAACTGTTTTTT. This gives the protein CASSPIGGDGVGIGKLFF. The rearrangement joins TRBV7-8 to TRBJ1-4; D is undetermined. CDR3 length: 18 amino acids. Between the trimmed V and J ends, which lost 5 bases and 10 bases, there was a span of 29 bases. Germline-derived CDR1 and CDR2 are SGHVS and FQNEAQ.

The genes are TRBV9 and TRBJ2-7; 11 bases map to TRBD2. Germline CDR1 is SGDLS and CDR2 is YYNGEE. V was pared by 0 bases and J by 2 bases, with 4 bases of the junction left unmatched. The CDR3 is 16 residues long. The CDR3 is CASSVGTSGSAYEQYF. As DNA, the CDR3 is TGTGCCAGCAGCGTAGGCACTAGCGGGAGTGCCTACGAGCAGTACTTC.

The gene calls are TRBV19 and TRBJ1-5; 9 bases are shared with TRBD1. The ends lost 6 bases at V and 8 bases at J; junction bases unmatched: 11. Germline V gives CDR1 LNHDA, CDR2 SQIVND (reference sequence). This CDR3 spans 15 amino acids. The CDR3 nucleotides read TGTGCCAGTAGCTCCGGGACAGGGAGGAACAAGCCCCAGCATTTT. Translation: CASSSGTGRNKPQHF. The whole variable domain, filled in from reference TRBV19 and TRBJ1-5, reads DGGITQSPKYLFRKEGQNVTLSCEQNLNHDAMYWYRQDPGQGLRLIYYSQIVNDFQKGDIAEGYSVSREKKESFPLTVTSAQKNPTAFYLCASSSGTGRNKPQHFGDGTRLSIL.

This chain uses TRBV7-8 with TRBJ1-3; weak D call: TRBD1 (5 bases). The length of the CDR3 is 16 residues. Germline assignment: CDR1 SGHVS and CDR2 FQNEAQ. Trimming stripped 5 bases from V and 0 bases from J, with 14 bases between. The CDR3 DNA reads TGTGCCAGCAGCCCCTGGGGGGGAGGCTCTGGAAACACCATATATTTT. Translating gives CASSPWGGGSGNTIYF.

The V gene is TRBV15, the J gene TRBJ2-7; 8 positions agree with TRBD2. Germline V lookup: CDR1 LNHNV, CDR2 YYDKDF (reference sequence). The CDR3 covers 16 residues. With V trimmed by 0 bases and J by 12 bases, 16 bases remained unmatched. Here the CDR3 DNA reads TGTGCCACCAGCAGAGATTTAATTAGCGGGACTCCGCCGGGGTACTTC. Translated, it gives CATSRDLISGTPPGYF.

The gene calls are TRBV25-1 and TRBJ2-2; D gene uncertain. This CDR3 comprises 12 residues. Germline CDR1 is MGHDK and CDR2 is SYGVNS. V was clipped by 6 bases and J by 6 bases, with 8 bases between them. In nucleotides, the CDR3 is TGTGCCAGCAGCCTGACTCCCGGGGAGCTGTTTTTT. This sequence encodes CASSLTPGELFF.

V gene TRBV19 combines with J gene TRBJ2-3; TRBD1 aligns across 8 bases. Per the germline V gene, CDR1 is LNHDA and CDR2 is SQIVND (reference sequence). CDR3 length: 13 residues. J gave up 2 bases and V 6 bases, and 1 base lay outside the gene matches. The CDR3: CASRTGATDTQYF. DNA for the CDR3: TGTGCCAGTAGGACAGGGGCCACAGATACGCAGTATTTT.